The 20 T cell receptor beta chains below were found in one sample sequenced in a study of T cell repertoires in cytomegalovirus infection. TCRdb recomputed calls from the reads with MiXCR, one row per CDR3 protein. The repertoire includes about 160,000 distinct CDR3 sequences, under 20% of them detected once, and around 20% sits in the top ten. Sequenced: CD8+ T cells from PBMCs. These receptors all come from a human donor in good health (CMV status not recorded). Some clones in this sample may be carry-over from other donors' samples.

As regards this clonotype: Compared with germline, one end of the junction differs, possibly owing to a read error. V gene TRBV7-6 combines with J gene TRBJ2-5; 9 positions match TRBD2. Germline V CDR1 and CDR2: SGHVS, FNYEAQ. The CDR3 runs 14 residues. The CDR3 loop reads CASRLGSGSQTQYF. Written as DNA, the CDR3 is TGTGCCAGCAGGTTAGGTAGCGGGAGCCAGACCCAGTACTTC.

This clonotype came up a few times. This chain joins TRBV15 and TRBJ2-3; 7 bases are shared with TRBD1. The CDR3 contains 15 residues. With 5 bases clipped from V and 0 bases from J, the junction kept 5 bases outside the gene matches. CDR1 is LNHNV and CDR2 is YYDKDF in the germline V gene (reference sequence). CDR3 residues: CATSGRGPSTDTQYF. The DNA of the CDR3 is TGTGCCACCAGCGGAAGGGGGCCCAGCACAGATACGCAGTATTTT.

This clonotype was counted a few times. The V and J genes are TRBV7-6 and TRBJ2-1, with 8 bases matching TRBD1. The CDR3 extends over 13 amino acids. With V trimmed by 5 bases and J by 9 bases, 6 bases remained unmatched. Germline CDR1 and CDR2: SGHVS and FNYEAQ. CDR3 sequence reads: CASSHRQGPEQFF. The CDR3 region has the DNA TGTGCCAGCAGCCACAGACAGGGGCCTGAGCAGTTCTTC.

This rearrangement joins TRBV2 to TRBJ2-4; weak D call: TRBD1 (6 bases). Germline assignment: CDR1 SNHLY and CDR2 FYNNEI. Deletions cut 0 bases from V and 1 base from J, with 13 bases between. There are 17 residues in the CDR3. The CDR3 region has the DNA TGTGCCAGCAGTGAAGCGCTAAGGACAGTGGCCAAAAACATTCAGTACTTC. This translates into CASSEALRTVAKNIQYF. The whole variable domain, remainder taken from reference TRBV2 and TRBJ2-4, is EPEVTQTPSHQVTQMGQEVILRCVPISNHLYFYWYRQILGQKVEFLVSFYNNEISEKSEIFDDQFSVERPDGSNFTLKIRSTKLEDSAMYFCASSEALRTVAKNIQYFGAGTRLSVL.

This clonotype showed up many times. The chain uses TRBV6-1 and TRBJ2-1; 14 bases map to TRBD2. CDR3 length equals 15 residues. The trim removed 1 base at V and 7 bases at J, leaving 0 bases unmatched. Germline V CDR1 and CDR2: MNHNS, SASEGT. CDR3 sequence: CASSEGTSGGNEQFF. The CDR3 region has the DNA TGTGCCAGCAGTGAAGGGACTAGCGGGGGGAATGAGCAGTTCTTC.

This clonotype was counted at least ten times. This chain connects TRBV4-1 to TRBJ2-1; D call uncertain. Germline lookup yields CDR1 MGHRA and CDR2 YSYEKL. The CDR3 is made up of 14 amino acids. The V end lost 0 bases, the J end lost 3 bases, and 6 bases lay between the germline ends. The CDR3 loop reads CASSQDGNYNEQFF. The CDR3 nucleotides read TGCGCCAGCAGCCAAGATGGCAACTACAATGAGCAGTTCTTC.

J is TRBJ2-7 and V is TRBV29-1, with TRBD1 identical over 10 bases. V shed 8 bases and J 3 bases; nucleotides not matched to a gene: 4. This CDR3 contains 12 residues. In germline, CDR1 is SQVTM, CDR2 ANQGSEA. CDR3 sequence reads: CSTGTGDYEQYF. As DNA, the CDR3 is TGCAGCACCGGGACAGGGGACTACGAGCAGTACTTC.

The genes are TRBV5-1 and TRBJ2-1; no firm D call. Germline loops: CDR1 SGHRS, CDR2 YFSETQ. V dropped 4 bases and J dropped 7 bases, with 15 bases sitting between them. The length of the CDR3 is 14 residues. CDR3 DNA sequence: TGCGCCAGCAGCCCGAGACATTTCGGTAATGAGCAGTTCTTC. This sequence encodes CASSPRHFGNEQFF.

This clonotype has a handful of counts. This chain connects TRBV7-9 to TRBJ2-4; tentatively, D is TRBD1 (6 bases). V was shortened by 3 bases and J by 0 bases, with 12 bases between the two germline ends. The CDR3 covers 16 residues. Per germline, CDR1 SEHNR and CDR2 FQNEAQ (reference sequence). CDR3 in amino acids: CASSFLGAEAKNIQYF. Here the CDR3 DNA reads TGTGCCAGCAGCTTCCTGGGGGCCGAAGCCAAAAACATTCAGTACTTC.

The chain links TRBV7-9 to TRBJ2-7; D tentatively fits TRBD1 or TRBD2 (5 bases each). Trimming stripped 6 bases from V and 5 bases from J, with 17 bases between. The CDR3 has 14 residues. Germline-derived CDR1 and CDR2 are SEHNR and FQNEAQ (reference sequence). The CDR3 nucleotides read TGTGCCAGCAGTATCCCGGGACGTTTCCACGAGCAGTACTTC. Protein: CASSIPGRFHEQYF.

The rearrangement joins TRBV2 to TRBJ2-3; 9 bases are a match to TRBD2. Germline V gene sequence: CDR1 SNHLY, CDR2 FYNNEI. The CDR3 runs 17 residues. Germline trimming cut 3 bases from V and 3 bases from J; bases unmatched to any gene: 10. The CDR3 spells CASSELSSGESTDTQYF. In DNA, the CDR3 is TGTGCCAGCAGTGAGCTATCTAGCGGGGAGTCAACAGATACGCAGTATTTT.

J is TRBJ2-1 and V is TRBV11-2, with D tentatively TRBD1 or TRBD2 (5 bases each). The length of the CDR3 is 15 residues. Germline CDR1 is SGHAT and CDR2 is FQNNGV. Trimming removed 5 bases from V and 5 bases from J, with 16 bases in between. CDR3 in amino acids: CASSTRDLDHNEQFF. Written as DNA, the CDR3 is TGTGCCAGCAGCACCCGGGACCTTGACCACAATGAGCAGTTCTTC.

V and J are TRBV6-4 and TRBJ2-1; D might be TRBD1 or TRBD2, each matching 5 bases. This CDR3 has 15 residues. Germline-derived CDR1 and CDR2 are MRHNA and SNTAGT. The ends were cut back, 3 bases at V and 2 bases at J, with 11 bases in the middle. The CDR3 here is CASSEGPLPYNEQFF. DNA for the CDR3: TGTGCCAGCAGTGAGGGACCACTGCCCTACAATGAGCAGTTCTTC.

V and J are TRBV28 and TRBJ2-1, with 7 nucleotides matching TRBD2. Trimming at V came to 5 bases and at J to 3 bases, leaving 7 bases not matched to a gene. The germline gives CDR1 MDHEN, CDR2 SYDVKM. The CDR3 extends over 15 amino acids. The CDR3 coding sequence is TGTGCCAGCAGTAATGGACTAGTAGGCTACAATGAGCAGTTCTTC. Translated, it gives CASSNGLVGYNEQFF.

There are a few counts of this clonotype. This chain links TRBV7-2 with TRBJ2-1, with 10 bases that match TRBD2. Trimming removed 6 bases from V and 5 bases from J; junction bases left unmatched: 13. Germline V gene lookup returns CDR1 SGHTA and CDR2 FQGNSA. The CDR3 sequence is 17 residues long. The CDR3: CASSLRAAGGPNNEQFF. CDR3 DNA sequence: TGTGCCAGCAGTCTCCGGGCAGCGGGGGGGCCAAACAATGAGCAGTTCTTC. Full variable domain (outside the CDR3, taken from reference TRBV7-2 and TRBJ2-1): GAGVSQSPSNKVTEKGKDVELRCDPISGHTALYWYRQSLGQGLEFLIYFQGNSAPDKSGLPSDRFSAERTGGSVSTLTIQRTQQEDSAVYLCASSLRAAGGPNNEQFFGPGTRLTVL.

V usage is TRBV28 and J usage is TRBJ1-1, with 9 bases aligning to TRBD1. Germline V gene data show CDR1 as MDHEN and CDR2 as SYDVKM. This CDR3 has 13 residues. The J segment lost 7 bases and the V segment lost 4 bases, leaving 4 bases of the junction unmatched. The CDR3 sequence is CASSSQGAHEAFF. For the CDR3, the DNA is TGTGCCAGCAGTTCACAGGGGGCCCATGAAGCTTTCTTT.

CDR3 protein: CASSNIASSGAYEQYF. The DNA for the CDR3 is TGTGCCAGCTCAAATATCGCGTCGAGCGGGGCCTACGAGCAGTACTTC. The chain carries TRBV27 and TRBJ2-7; 7 bases fit TRBD2. With V trimmed by 8 bases and J by 2 bases, 15 bases remained unmatched. Germline CDR1 is MNHEY and CDR2 is SMNVEV (reference sequence). The CDR3 is 16 amino acids.

Details on this clonotype: It is likely a read error, because the conserved phenylalanine at the end of the CDR3 is missing. V is TRBV29-1 and J is TRBJ2-7; maybe TRBD2 (5 bases). Per germline, CDR1 SQVTM and CDR2 ANQGSEA. Trimming pared 0 bases from V and 1 base from J, leaving 13 bases between. This CDR3 comprises 15 residues. The CDR3 here is CSVEDGKSGSYEQYS. In nucleotides, the CDR3 is TGCAGCGTTGAAGATGGGAAAAGCGGATCCTACGAGCAGTACTCC.

This clonotype has a count of ten or more. V and J are TRBV7-9 and TRBJ2-1; D unresolved. The V and J ends lost 2 bases and 2 bases respectively, with 1 base between them. CDR1 and CDR2 (germline): SEHNR, FQNEAQ (reference sequence). The CDR3 runs 12 residues. The CDR3 here is CASSLTYNEQFF. In DNA form, the CDR3 reads TGTGCCAGCAGCTTAACCTACAATGAGCAGTTCTTC.

This clonotype appeared a few times. The V gene is TRBV7-6, the J gene TRBJ2-1; D is undetermined. This CDR3 comprises 14 residues. The germline V and J ends were trimmed by 2 bases and 3 bases, with 8 bases remaining between them. The germline CDR1 and CDR2 sequences are SGHVS and FNYEAQ. In nucleotides, the CDR3 is TGTGCCAGCAGCTTAAGGGCTGGCTACAATGAGCAGTTCTTC. Translated, it gives CASSLRAGYNEQFF.